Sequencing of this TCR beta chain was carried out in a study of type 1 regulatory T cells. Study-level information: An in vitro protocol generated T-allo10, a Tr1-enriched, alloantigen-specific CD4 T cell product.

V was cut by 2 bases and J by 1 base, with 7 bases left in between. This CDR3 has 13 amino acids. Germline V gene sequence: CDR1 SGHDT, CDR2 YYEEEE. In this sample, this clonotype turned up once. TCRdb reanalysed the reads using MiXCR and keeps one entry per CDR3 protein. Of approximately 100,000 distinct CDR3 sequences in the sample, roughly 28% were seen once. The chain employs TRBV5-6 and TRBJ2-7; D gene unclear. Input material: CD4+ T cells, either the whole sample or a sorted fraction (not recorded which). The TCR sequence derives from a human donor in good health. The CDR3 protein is CASSFKLSYEQYF. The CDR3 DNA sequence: TGTGCCAGCAGCTTTAAACTTTCCTACGAGCAGTACTTC.